What follows describes a single T cell receptor beta chain. TCRdb re-derived calls from the 5' RACE reads in MiXCR, one entry per CDR3 protein. The sample consists of 55,000 to 80,000 distinct CDR3 sequences, approximately 23% of them appearing once. In germline, CDR1 is SGHTA, CDR2 FQGTGA. There are 15 residues in the CDR3. The J segment lost 1 base and the V segment lost 6 bases, leaving 2 bases of the junction unmatched. The TCR originated in a female donor with breast cancer. The chain carries TRBV7-3 and TRBJ2-7; TRBD2 matches at 14 bases. The material sequenced was memory CD4+ T cells sorted from a lymph node. Subset defined: memory CD4+ T cells, CD4+CD45RO+CD25-. The CDR3 region is CASSRTSGGSYEQYF. CDR3 nucleotides: TGTGCCAGCAGTCGGACTAGCGGGGGGTCCTACGAGCAGTACTTC.